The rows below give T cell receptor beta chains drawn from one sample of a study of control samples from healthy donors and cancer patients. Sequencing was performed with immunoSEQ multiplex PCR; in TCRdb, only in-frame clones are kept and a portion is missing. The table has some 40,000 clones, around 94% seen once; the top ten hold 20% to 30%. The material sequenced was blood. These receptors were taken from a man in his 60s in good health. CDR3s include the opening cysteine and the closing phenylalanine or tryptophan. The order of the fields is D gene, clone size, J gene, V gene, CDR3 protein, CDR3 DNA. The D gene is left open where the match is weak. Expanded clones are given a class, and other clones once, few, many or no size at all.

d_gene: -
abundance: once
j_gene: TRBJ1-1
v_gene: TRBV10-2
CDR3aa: CASSQGLNTEAFF
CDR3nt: TGCGCCAGCAGTCAGGGGTTAAACACTGAAGCTTTCTTT

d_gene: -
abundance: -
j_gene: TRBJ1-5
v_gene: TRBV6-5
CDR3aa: CATSLREDQPQHF
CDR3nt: TGTGCCACTAGCTTGAGGGAGGATCAGCCCCAGCATTTT

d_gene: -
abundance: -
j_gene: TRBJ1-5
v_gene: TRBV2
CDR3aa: CASSRTEPSGYPRHQPQHF
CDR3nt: TGTGCCAGCAGCCGAACAGAACCCTCAGGGTATCCCAGGCATCAGCCCCAGCATTTT

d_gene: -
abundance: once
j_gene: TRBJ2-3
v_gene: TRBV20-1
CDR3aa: CSASVLAVDTQYF
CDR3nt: TGCAGTGCTAGTGTGCTAGCTGTAGATACGCAGTATTTT

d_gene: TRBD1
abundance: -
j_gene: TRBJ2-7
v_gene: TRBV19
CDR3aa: CASSLYSGTGNEQYF
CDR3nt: TGTGCCAGTAGTCTGTACTCCGGGACAGGTAACGAGCAGTACTTC

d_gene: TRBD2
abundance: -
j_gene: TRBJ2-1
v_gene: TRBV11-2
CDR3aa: CASSLGRGSGSEQFF
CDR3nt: TGTGCCAGCAGCTTAGGACGCGGGAGCGGGAGTGAGCAGTTCTTC

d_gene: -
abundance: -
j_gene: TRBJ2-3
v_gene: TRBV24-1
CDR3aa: CATSEDSGGLRDTQYF
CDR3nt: TGTGCCACCAGTGAAGATAGCGGAGGATTGCGGGATACGCAGTATTTT

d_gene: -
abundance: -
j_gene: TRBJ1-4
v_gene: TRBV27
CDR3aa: CASSLGWGGAEQKLFF
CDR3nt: TGTGCCAGCAGTTTAGGATGGGGGGGCGCGGAGCAAAAACTGTTTTTT

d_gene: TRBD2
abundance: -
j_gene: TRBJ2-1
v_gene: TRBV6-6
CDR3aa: CASSYFGTSGDNEQFF
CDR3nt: TGTGCCAGCAGTTACTTTGGGACTAGCGGGGACAATGAGCAGTTCTTC

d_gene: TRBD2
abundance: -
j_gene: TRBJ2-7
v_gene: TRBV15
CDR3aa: CATSREGGGSYEQYF
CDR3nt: TGTGCCACCAGCAGAGAGGGGGGGGGCTCCTACGAGCAGTACTTC

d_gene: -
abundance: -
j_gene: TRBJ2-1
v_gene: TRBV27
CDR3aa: CASSLEVYNEQFF
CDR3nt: TGTGCCAGCAGTTTAGAGGTGTATAATGAGCAGTTCTTC

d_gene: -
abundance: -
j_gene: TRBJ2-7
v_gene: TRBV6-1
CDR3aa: CASSELTYEQYF
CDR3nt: TGTGCCAGCAGTGAACTCACCTACGAGCAGTACTTC

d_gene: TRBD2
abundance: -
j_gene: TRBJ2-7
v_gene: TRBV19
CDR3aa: CASSIDGGGSYEQYF
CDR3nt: TGTGCCAGTAGTATAGACGGCGGGGGATCTTACGAGCAGTACTTC

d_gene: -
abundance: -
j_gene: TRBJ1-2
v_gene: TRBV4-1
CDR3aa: CASRGGAWGYTF
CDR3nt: TGCGCCAGCAGGGGGGGCGCTTGGGGCTACACCTTC

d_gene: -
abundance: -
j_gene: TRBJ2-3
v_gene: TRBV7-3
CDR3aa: CASSLYRLSTDTQYF
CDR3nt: TGTGCCAGCAGCTTATATAGGCTTAGCACAGATACGCAGTATTTT

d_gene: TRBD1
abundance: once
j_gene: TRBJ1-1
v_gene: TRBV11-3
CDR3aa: CASSFRGGNTEAFF
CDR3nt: TGTGCCAGCAGCTTCAGGGGGGGCAACACTGAAGCTTTCTTT

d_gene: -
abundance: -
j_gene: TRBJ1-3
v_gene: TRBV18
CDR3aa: CASSLRPNSGNTIYF
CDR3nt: TGTGCCAGCTCCCTCCGACCGAATTCTGGAAACACCATATATTTT

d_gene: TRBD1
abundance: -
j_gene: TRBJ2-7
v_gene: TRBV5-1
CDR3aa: CASSLVPRGSYEQYF
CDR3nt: TGCGCCAGCAGCTTGGTTCCCAGGGGGTCCTACGAGCAGTACTTC

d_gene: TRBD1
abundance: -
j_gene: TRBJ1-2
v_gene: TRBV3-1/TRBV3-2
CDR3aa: CASSQPTGQGRGYTF
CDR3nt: TGTGCCAGCAGCCAGCCGACGGGACAGGGTCGTGGCTACACCTTC

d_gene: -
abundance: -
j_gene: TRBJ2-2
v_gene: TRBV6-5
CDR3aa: CASSISTGELFF
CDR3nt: TGTGCCAGCAGTATCAGCACCGGGGAGCTGTTTTTT

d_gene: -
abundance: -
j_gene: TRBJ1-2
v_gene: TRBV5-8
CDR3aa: CASSPLGANYGYTF
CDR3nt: TGTGCCAGCAGCCCCCTTGGGGCCAACTATGGCTACACCTTC

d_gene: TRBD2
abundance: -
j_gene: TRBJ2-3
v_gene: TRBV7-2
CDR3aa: CASSPRGLREKGADTQYF
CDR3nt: TGTGCCAGCAGCCCAAGGGGTTTGCGGGAGAAGGGTGCAGATACGCAGTATTTT

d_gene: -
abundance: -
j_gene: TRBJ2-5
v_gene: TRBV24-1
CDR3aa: CATSSRRPANQETQYF
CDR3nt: TGTGCCACCAGTTCACGTCGTCCGGCGAACCAAGAGACCCAGTACTTC

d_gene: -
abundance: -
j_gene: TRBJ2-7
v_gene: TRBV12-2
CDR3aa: CASRLGMLAGGYEQYF
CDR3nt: TGTGCAAGTCGCTTAGGTATGCTAGCGGGAGGGTACGAGCAGTACTTC

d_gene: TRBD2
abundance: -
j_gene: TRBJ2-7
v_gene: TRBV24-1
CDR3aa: CATSDSFSGSDEQYF
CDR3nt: TGTGCCACCAGTGATTCGTTTAGCGGGAGCGACGAGCAGTACTTC

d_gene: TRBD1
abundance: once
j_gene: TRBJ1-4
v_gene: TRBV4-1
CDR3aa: CASSQPDRPYPVVFF
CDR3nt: TGCGCCAGCAGCCAACCGGACAGGCCATACCCCGTGGTGTTTTTT

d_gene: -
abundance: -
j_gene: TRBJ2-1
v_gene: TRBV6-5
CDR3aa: CASRTGLYNEQFF
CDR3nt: TGTGCCAGCAGAACGGGGCTTTACAATGAGCAGTTCTTC

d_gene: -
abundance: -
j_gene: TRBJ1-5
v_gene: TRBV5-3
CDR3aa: CARSLVLQEQPQHF
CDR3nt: TGTGCCAGAAGCTTGGTACTCCAGGAGCAGCCCCAGCATTTT

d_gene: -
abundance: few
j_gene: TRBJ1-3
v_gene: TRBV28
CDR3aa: CASSAGDPGNTIYF
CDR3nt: TGTGCCAGCAGTGCCGGGGACCCTGGAAACACCATATATTTT